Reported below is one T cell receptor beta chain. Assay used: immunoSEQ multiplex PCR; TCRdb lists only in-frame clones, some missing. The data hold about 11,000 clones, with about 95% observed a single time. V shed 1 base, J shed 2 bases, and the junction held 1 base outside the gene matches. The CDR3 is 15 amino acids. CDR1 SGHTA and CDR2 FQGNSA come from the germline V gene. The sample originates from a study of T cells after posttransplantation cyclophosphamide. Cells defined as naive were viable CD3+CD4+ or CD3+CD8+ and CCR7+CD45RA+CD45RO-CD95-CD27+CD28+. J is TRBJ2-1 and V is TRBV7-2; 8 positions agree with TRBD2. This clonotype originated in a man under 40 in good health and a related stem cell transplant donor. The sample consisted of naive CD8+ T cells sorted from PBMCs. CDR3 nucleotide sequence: TGTGCCAGCAGCTTAGGCGGGGGGACCTACAATGAGCAGTTCTTC. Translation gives CASSLGGGTYNEQFF.